This T cell receptor beta chain was observed in a study of preoperative IRX-2 immunotherapy in early breast cancer. This clone appeared once. The CDR3 contains 15 residues. Clones were sequenced by immunoSEQ multiplex PCR, and TCRdb holds only the in-frame ones, with some missing. The repertoire holds tens of thousands of clones, with 78% as singletons. Sample treatment: preoperative locoregional IRX-2 cytokine immunotherapy. This phase Ib study tested locoregional IRX-2 cytokine immunotherapy given before surgery. The sample was lymph node tissue, taken before IRX-2 immunotherapy. The J gene is TRBJ1-1, the V gene TRBV7-5; the tabulated D call, TRBD1, remains unverified against the DNA. TRBV7-5 constitutes a pseudogene. This receptor was obtained from a human donor with breast cancer. CDR3 protein: CASSLKQGLNTEAFF. The CDR3 region has the DNA TGTGCCAGCAGCTTGAAACAGGGATTAAACACTGAAGCTTTCTTT.